This is a list of T cell receptor beta chains from one sample in a study of control samples from healthy donors and cancer patients. The repertoire was sequenced with immunoSEQ multiplex PCR; TCRdb's copy has only in-frame clones and lacks some. The data show around 200,000 clones, just under 95% seen once. The source material was blood. The source of these receptors is a man younger than 35 in good health. Both conserved end residues are part of each CDR3. The D gene is left open where the match is weak. Some rows mark clone size as missing; the rest say once, few, many or name a class of expanded clone.

cdr3_aa	cdr3_nt	v_call	clone_size	j_call	d_call
CASSKALSGGGAYEQYF	TGTGCCAGCAGCAAAGCGCTTTCTGGCGGGGGGGCCTACGAGCAGTACTTC	TRBV21-1	-	TRBJ2-7	-
CASSSTGGASYEQYF	TGTGCCAGCAGCTCCACCGGCGGGGCGAGCTACGAGCAGTACTTC	TRBV11-2	-	TRBJ2-7	-
CASSSASYEQYF	TGTGCCAGCAGTTCAGCCTCCTACGAGCAGTACTTC	TRBV2	-	TRBJ2-7	-
CASGPRTDTQYF	TGTGCCAGCGGACCCCGGACAGATACGCAGTATTTT	TRBV27	once	TRBJ2-3	-
CASSQGLSTGRSNQPQHF	TGTGCCAGCAGCCAAGGGCTTAGTACAGGTAGAAGCAATCAGCCCCAGCATTTT	TRBV27	-	TRBJ1-5	-
CASSIQGAAINEQFF	TGTGCCAGTAGTATACAGGGGGCGGCTATCAATGAGCAGTTCTTC	TRBV19	once	TRBJ2-1	TRBD1
CSVDWGSQETQYF	TGCAGCGTTGATTGGGGGAGCCAAGAGACCCAGTACTTC	TRBV29-1	-	TRBJ2-5	-
CASRGNRAGANVLTF	TGTGCCAGCAGGGGAAATAGGGCTGGGGCCAACGTCCTGACTTTC	TRBV27	-	TRBJ2-6	-
CSASWDTQYF	TGCAGTGCTAGTTGGGATACGCAGTATTTT	TRBV20-1	-	TRBJ2-3	-
CASSDTGRGYTIYF	TGTGCCAGCAGTGATACAGGGAGAGGATACACCATATATTTT	TRBV6-1	once	TRBJ1-3	-
CASSIDGQINYGYTF	TGTGCCAGTAGTATAGATGGACAGATTAACTATGGCTACACCTTC	TRBV19	-	TRBJ1-2	-
CASSETGTGGFDEQFF	TGCGCCAGCAGTGAAACCGGGACAGGGGGCTTTGATGAGCAGTTCTTC	TRBV10-1	-	TRBJ2-1	TRBD1
CASSLSGWNTEAFF	TGTGCCAGCAGCTTAAGCGGGTGGAACACTGAAGCTTTCTTT	TRBV7-8	-	TRBJ1-1	-
CASSPPGQGSYEQYF	TGTGCCAGCTCCCCCCCGGGACAGGGTTCCTACGAGCAGTACTTC	TRBV18	-	TRBJ2-7	TRBD1
CASSPLNSGTSGVQYF	TGTGCCAGCTCACCGCTAAATTCCGGGACTAGCGGGGTGCAGTACTTC	TRBV18	-	TRBJ2-7	TRBD2
CASTRTGYGELFF	TGTGCCAGCACACGCACGGGGTACGGGGAGCTGTTTTTT	TRBV9	-	TRBJ2-2	-
CASSRRDRPYEQYF	TGTGCCAGCAGCCGAAGGGACAGGCCCTACGAGCAGTACTTC	TRBV13	-	TRBJ2-7	TRBD1
CATSRVGLLGGGSTDTQYF	TGTGCCACCAGCAGAGTCGGCTTATTGGGCGGGGGAAGCACAGATACGCAGTATTTT	TRBV15	-	TRBJ2-3	TRBD2
CASSPGGNTEAFF	TGTGCCAGCAGTCCGGGGGGGAACACTGAAGCTTTCTTT	TRBV6-5	-	TRBJ1-1	-
CASSAGAGTEAFF	TGCGCCAGCAGTGCAGGGGCAGGGACTGAAGCTTTCTTT	TRBV10-1	-	TRBJ1-1	-
CASSPLLGITTDTQYF	TGTGCCAGCTCACCGTTGTTGGGAATAACCACAGATACGCAGTATTTT	TRBV18	-	TRBJ2-3	-
CASSGGSSYNSPLHF	TGTGCCAGTAGTGGGGGCAGCTCCTATAATTCACCCCTCCACTTT	TRBV19	-	TRBJ1-6	-
CASKAGTGANVLTF	TGCGCCAGCAAGGCGGGCACTGGGGCCAACGTCCTGACTTTC	TRBV5-1	once	TRBJ2-6	-
CASSGRDTSGNTIYF	TGTGCCAGCAGCGGCCGGGATACCTCTGGAAACACCATATATTTT	TRBV3-1/TRBV3-2	few	TRBJ1-3	-
CASRGGDSSYEQYF	TGTGCCAGCAGGGGGGGGGACAGCTCCTACGAGCAGTACTTC	TRBV25-1	once	TRBJ2-7	-
CASSLTSGGPYEQYF	TGCGCCAGCAGCTTGACTAGCGGGGGCCCCTACGAGCAGTACTTC	TRBV5-1	-	TRBJ2-7	TRBD2
CASRSGPMSGNTIYF	TGTGCCAGCAGATCCGGGCCCATGTCTGGAAACACCATATATTTT	TRBV7-2	-	TRBJ1-3	-
CASSPWGSYNEQFF	TGCGCCAGCAGCCCCTGGGGCTCCTACAATGAGCAGTTCTTC	TRBV5-1	-	TRBJ2-1	-
CSVSGQITGELFF	TGCAGCGTTTCTGGACAGATCACCGGGGAGCTGTTTTTT	TRBV29-1	-	TRBJ2-2	-
CASSPAGSNTEAFF	TGTGCCAGCTCACCAGCAGGGTCGAACACTGAAGCTTTCTTT	TRBV18	-	TRBJ1-1	-
CASRQTGIHADTQYF	TGTGCCAGCAGACAAACAGGGATCCATGCAGATACGCAGTATTTT	TRBV7-3	-	TRBJ2-3	-
CAISETGNPYNSPLHF	TGTGCCATCAGTGAGACGGGGAATCCCTATAATTCACCCCTCCACTTT	TRBV10-3	-	TRBJ1-6	-
CASSLVAGNEKLFF	TGTGCCAGCAGCTTAGTGGCAGGGAATGAAAAACTGTTTTTT	TRBV13	-	TRBJ1-4	-
CAITGPNQPQHF	TGTGCCATTACAGGGCCCAATCAGCCCCAGCATTTT	TRBV28	-	TRBJ1-5	-
CASSRHGEAYGYTF	TGCGCCAGCAGCCGACACGGGGAGGCCTATGGCTACACCTTC	TRBV5-1	few	TRBJ1-2	-
CASSLEGGRDTQYF	TGTGCCAGCAGCTTGGAAGGGGGAAGAGATACGCAGTATTTT	TRBV5-4	-	TRBJ2-3	-
CASSKSTGVGTEAFF	TGTGCCAGCAGTAAATCGACAGGGGTTGGGACTGAAGCTTTCTTT	TRBV2	-	TRBJ1-1	TRBD1
CASSASHPRQGGNTEAFF	TGTGCCAGCAGTGCTTCACACCCTCGGCAGGGTGGGAACACTGAAGCTTTCTTT	TRBV6-1	-	TRBJ1-1	-